Included here is one T cell receptor (beta chain) sequence, with context. Under the authors' procedure: Reference gene primer amplification in the assay estimated nucleated cell counts. The protocol was immunoSEQ multiplex PCR, while the TCRdb copy is restricted to in-frame clones and leaves out a portion. The DNA was the basis for D and trimming; V, J and clone size are from that table. The table records approximately 30,000 clones, 78% of them present only once. The data were taken from a study of blood T cell repertoires in COVID-19. Study summary: The analysed material was cDNA or gDNA that came from T cells, B-cell-depleted T cells, or PBMCs.

Germline-derived CDR1 and CDR2 are LNHDA and SQIVND (reference sequence). V lost 6 bases, J lost 7 bases, and 6 bases stayed unmatched. The CDR3 is 14 residues long. This sequence was found in a woman aged 55-69 years with acute or convalescent COVID-19. Input material: peripheral blood. The chain combines TRBV19 with TRBJ1-6; TRBD1 matches 7 bases. This chain's CDR3 is CASSLGTANSPLHF. CDR3 DNA: TGTGCCAGTAGCCTCGGGACAGCAAATTCACCCCTCCACTTT.